This T cell receptor (beta chain) derives from a study of early T cells in non-severe SARS-CoV-2 infection. Overall study context: Unsorted whole-blood RNA was sequenced in bulk, leaving chains unpaired.

TCRdb re-derived calls from the 5' RACE reads in MiXCR, one entry per CDR3 protein. This table holds some 56,000 distinct CDR3 sequences, more than 12% found once. V lost 4 bases and J lost 3, with 16 bases in between. Germline lookup yields CDR1 SGHRS and CDR2 YFSETQ. CDR3 length equals 15 residues. Source: whole blood, taken at baseline. The chain links TRBV5-1 to TRBJ1-2; a possible D gene is TRBD1 (5 bases). The clonotype originates from an adult who was a healthcare worker with PCR-confirmed SARS-CoV-2 infection or an uninfected control (not recorded which). The CDR3 here is CASSPSGRVDYGYTF. The CDR3 nucleotides read TGCGCCAGCAGCCCCTCCGGCAGGGTGGACTATGGCTACACCTTC.